Listed below are T cell receptor beta chains from one sample, sequenced in a study of cytomegalovirus exposure and HLA in healthy donors. Libraries were prepared by immunoSEQ multiplex PCR; TCRdb keeps only in-frame clonotypes and omits some of them. The table includes some 120,000 clones, about 85% detected once. The sequencing input was PBMCs. The receptors were gathered from a woman aged 30 to 39 in good health and CMV-seronegative. The CDR3 runs from the conserved cysteine through the conserved F or W. The order of the fields is J gene, V gene, clone size, CDR3 length, D gene, CDR3 DNA, CDR3 protein. A D gene is named only where the DNA matches it firmly. The listing skips clone size in some rows; elsewhere it reads once, few, many or a size class.

J: TRBJ2-4
V: TRBV5-1
size: .
length: 14
D: .
DNA: TGCGCCAGCAGCTTGGCCACGGCCGGAGACATTCAGTACTTC
CDR3: CASSLATAGDIQYF

J: TRBJ2-6
V: TRBV6-6
size: .
length: 16
D: TRBD1
DNA: TGTGCCAGCAGCACAGGGGGCTCCTCTGGGGCCAACGTCCTGACTTTC
CDR3: CASSTGGSSGANVLTF

J: TRBJ2-5
V: TRBV6-5
size: once
length: 14
D: TRBD2
DNA: TGTGCCAGCAAACCGGCGGGGGGAGGGGAGACCCAGTACTTC
CDR3: CASKPAGGGETQYF

J: TRBJ1-1
V: TRBV6-1
size: .
length: 14
D: TRBD1
DNA: TGTGCCAGCAGTAGGGGACAGTCGAGCACTGAAGCTTTCTTT
CDR3: CASSRGQSSTEAFF

J: TRBJ2-7
V: TRBV7-9
size: .
length: 15
D: TRBD2
DNA: TGTGCCAGCAGCTTACCTGCTAGCGGGGCCTACGAGCAGTACTTC
CDR3: CASSLPASGAYEQYF

J: TRBJ2-5
V: TRBV11-2
size: .
length: 14
D: .
DNA: TGTGCCAGCCGGGGGCTGGGGGGGCAAGAGACCCAGTACTTC
CDR3: CASRGLGGQETQYF

J: TRBJ2-7
V: TRBV29-1
size: .
length: 15
D: TRBD2
DNA: TGCAGCGTTGAAGATAGCGGGGGCCCGGCCTACGAGCAGTACTTC
CDR3: CSVEDSGGPAYEQYF

J: TRBJ2-2
V: TRBV6-5
size: .
length: 15
D: .
DNA: TGTGCCAGCAGTTACTCAACAGGAAACACCGGGGAGCTGTTTTTT
CDR3: CASSYSTGNTGELFF

J: TRBJ1-2
V: TRBV2
size: .
length: 13
D: .
DNA: TGTGCCAGCAGTGAAGTCCGCAGCTATGGCTACACCTTC
CDR3: CASSEVRSYGYTF

J: TRBJ2-1
V: TRBV29-1
size: .
length: 16
D: TRBD2
DNA: TGCAGCGTCGGTGGACTAGCGGGGGGATTCTACAATGAGCAGTTCTTC
CDR3: CSVGGLAGGFYNEQFF

J: TRBJ1-3
V: TRBV7-9
size: .
length: 15
D: .
DNA: TGTGCCAGCACCCAGGGCGACAGGACTGGAAACACCATATATTTT
CDR3: CASTQGDRTGNTIYF

J: TRBJ1-4
V: TRBV10-2
size: .
length: 13
D: .
DNA: TGCGCCAGCAGTGGGACAAGAAATGAAAAACTGTTTTTT
CDR3: CASSGTRNEKLFF

J: TRBJ2-2
V: TRBV29-1
size: .
length: 15
D: TRBD1
DNA: TGCAGCGTTGGGACAGGGGCCTGGAACACCGGGGAGCTGTTTTTT
CDR3: CSVGTGAWNTGELFF

J: TRBJ2-6
V: TRBV6-1
size: .
length: 16
D: .
DNA: TGTGCCAGCAGTGAAGCGGCGAGGGCTGGGGCCAACGTCCTGACTTTC
CDR3: CASSEAARAGANVLTF